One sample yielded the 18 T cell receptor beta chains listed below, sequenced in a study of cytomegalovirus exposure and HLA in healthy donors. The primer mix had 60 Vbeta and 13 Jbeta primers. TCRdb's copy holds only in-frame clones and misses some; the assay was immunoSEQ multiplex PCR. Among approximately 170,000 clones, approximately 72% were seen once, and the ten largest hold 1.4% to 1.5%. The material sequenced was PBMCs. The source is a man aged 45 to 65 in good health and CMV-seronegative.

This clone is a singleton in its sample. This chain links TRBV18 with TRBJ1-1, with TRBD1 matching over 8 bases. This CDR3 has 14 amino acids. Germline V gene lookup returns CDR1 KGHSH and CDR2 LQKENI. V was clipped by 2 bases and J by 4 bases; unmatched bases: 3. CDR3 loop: CASSPTGGATEAFF. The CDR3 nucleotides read TGTGCCAGCTCACCAACAGGGGGGGCCACTGAAGCTTTCTTT.

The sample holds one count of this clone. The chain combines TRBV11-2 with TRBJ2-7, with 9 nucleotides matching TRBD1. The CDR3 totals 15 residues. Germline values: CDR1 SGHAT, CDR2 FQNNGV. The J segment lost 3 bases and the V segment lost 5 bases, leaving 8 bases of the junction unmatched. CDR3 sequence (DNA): TGTGCCAGCAGCCCTCGACAGGGGGTAAGCTACGAGCAGTACTTC. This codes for CASSPRQGVSYEQYF.

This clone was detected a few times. This CDR3 reads CASSEPGFEETQYF. The CDR3 DNA sequence: TGCGCCAGCAGTGAACCCGGTTTCGAAGAGACCCAGTACTTC. This chain joins TRBV10-2 and TRBJ2-5; D is uncertain. The CDR3 is 14 amino acids. Germline V lookup: CDR1 WSHSY, CDR2 SAAADI. Trimming left V 3 bases short and J 3 bases short, with 11 bases between.

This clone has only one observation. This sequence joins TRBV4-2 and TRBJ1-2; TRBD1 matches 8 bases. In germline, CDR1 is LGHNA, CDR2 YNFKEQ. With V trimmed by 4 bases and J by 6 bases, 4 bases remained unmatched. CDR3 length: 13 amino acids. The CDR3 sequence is CASSPQGGDGYTF. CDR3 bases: TGTGCCAGCAGCCCACAGGGGGGAGATGGCTACACCTTC.

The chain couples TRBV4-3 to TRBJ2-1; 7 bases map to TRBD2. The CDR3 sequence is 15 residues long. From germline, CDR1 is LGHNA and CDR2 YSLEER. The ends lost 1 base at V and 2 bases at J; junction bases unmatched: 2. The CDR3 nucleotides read TGCGCCAGCAGCCAAGGGCTAGCGGCCTACAATGAGCAGTTCTTC. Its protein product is CASSQGLAAYNEQFF.

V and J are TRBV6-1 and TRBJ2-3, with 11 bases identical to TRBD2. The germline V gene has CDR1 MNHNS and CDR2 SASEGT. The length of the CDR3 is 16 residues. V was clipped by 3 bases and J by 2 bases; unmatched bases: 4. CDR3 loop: CASSDRGLAATDTQYF. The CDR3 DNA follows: TGTGCCAGCAGTGACCGGGGACTAGCGGCCACAGATACGCAGTATTTT.

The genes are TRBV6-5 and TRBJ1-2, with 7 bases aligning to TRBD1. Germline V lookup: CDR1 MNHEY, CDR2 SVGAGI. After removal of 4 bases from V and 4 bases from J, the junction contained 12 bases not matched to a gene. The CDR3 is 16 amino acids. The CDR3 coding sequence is TGTGCCAGCAGTTTCCTCCCCCGACAGGGCACCTATGGCTACACCTTC. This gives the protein CASSFLPRQGTYGYTF.

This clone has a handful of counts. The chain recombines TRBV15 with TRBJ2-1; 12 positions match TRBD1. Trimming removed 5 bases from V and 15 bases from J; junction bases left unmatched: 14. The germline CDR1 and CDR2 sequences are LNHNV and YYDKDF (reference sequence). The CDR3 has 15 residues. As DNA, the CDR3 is TGTGCCACCAGCTTACCGGGACAGGGGGCTAGAGGGCTGTTCTTC. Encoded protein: CATSLPGQGARGLFF.

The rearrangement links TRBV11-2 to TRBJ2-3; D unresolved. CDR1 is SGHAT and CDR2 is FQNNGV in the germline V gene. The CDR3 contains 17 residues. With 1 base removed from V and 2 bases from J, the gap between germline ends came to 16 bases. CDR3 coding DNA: TGTGCCAGCAGCTTAGGATTCCCGACTCGATCCACAGATACGCAGTATTTT. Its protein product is CASSLGFPTRSTDTQYF.

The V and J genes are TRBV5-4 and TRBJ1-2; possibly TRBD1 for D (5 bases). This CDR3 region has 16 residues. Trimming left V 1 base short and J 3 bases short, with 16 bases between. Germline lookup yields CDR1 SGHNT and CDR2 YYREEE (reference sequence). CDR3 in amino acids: CASSLFGGREDYGYTF. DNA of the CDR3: TGTGCCAGCAGCTTGTTTGGCGGCAGGGAGGACTATGGCTACACCTTC.

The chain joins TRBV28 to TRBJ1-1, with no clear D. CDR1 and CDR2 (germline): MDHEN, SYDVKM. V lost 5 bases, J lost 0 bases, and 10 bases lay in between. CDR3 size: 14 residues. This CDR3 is CASSPLRMNTEAFF. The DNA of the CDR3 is TGTGCCAGCAGTCCCTTGCGCATGAACACTGAAGCTTTCTTT.

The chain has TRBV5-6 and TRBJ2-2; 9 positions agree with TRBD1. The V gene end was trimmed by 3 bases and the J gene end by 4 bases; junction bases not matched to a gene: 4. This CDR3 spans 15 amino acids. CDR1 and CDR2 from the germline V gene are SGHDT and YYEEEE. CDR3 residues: CASSSTGGFTGELFF. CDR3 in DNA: TGTGCCAGCAGCTCTACAGGGGGCTTCACCGGGGAGCTGTTTTTT.

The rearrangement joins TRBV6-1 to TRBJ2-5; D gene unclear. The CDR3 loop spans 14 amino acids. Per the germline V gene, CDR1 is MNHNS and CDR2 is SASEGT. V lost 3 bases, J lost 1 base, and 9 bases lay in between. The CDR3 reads CASSDNGLQETQYF. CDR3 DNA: TGTGCCAGCAGTGACAATGGGCTCCAAGAGACCCAGTACTTC.

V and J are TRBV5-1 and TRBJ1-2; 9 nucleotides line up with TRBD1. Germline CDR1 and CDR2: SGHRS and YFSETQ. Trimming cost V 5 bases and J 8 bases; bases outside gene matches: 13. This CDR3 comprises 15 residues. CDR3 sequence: CASRVSPGQGEGYTF. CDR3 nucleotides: TGCGCCAGCAGAGTATCTCCGGGACAGGGAGAAGGCTACACCTTC.

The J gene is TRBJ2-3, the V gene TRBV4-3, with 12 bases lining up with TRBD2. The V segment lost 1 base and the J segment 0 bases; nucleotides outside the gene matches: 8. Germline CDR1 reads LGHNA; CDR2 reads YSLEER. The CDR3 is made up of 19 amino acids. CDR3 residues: CASSQGVTSGGDSTDTQYF. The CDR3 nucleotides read TGCGCCAGCAGCCAAGGGGTGACTAGCGGGGGTGATAGCACAGATACGCAGTATTTT.

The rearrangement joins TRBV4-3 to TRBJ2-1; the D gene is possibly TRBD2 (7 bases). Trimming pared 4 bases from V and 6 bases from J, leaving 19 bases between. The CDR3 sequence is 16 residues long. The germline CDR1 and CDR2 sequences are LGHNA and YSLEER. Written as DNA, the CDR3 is TGCGCCAGCAGCCGCTCCACAAGGGGGAGGGCCAATGAGCAGTTCTTC. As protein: CASSRSTRGRANEQFF.

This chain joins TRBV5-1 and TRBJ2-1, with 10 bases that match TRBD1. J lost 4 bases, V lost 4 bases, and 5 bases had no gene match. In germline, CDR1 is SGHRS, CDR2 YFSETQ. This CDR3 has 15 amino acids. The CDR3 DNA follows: TGCGCCAGCAGCACGGACAGGGGGGTATACAATGAGCAGTTCTTC. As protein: CASSTDRGVYNEQFF.

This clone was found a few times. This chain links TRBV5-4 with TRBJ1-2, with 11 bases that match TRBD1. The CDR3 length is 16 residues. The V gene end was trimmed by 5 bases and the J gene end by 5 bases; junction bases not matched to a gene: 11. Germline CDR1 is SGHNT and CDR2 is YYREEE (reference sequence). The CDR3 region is CASRYEGQGAVYGYTF. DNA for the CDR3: TGTGCCAGCAGGTATGAAGGACAGGGGGCAGTGTATGGCTACACCTTC.